These 9 T cell receptor beta chains were sequenced from one sample in a study of identical twins. TCRdb re-derived calls from the 5' RACE reads in MiXCR, one entry per CDR3 protein. The sample lists about 210,000 distinct CDR3 sequences, around 10% occurring once. The sequenced material came from memory (CD45RO+) T cells sorted from blood. The source is a woman between 18 and 29 years old in good health.

A few counts support this clonotype. V usage is TRBV11-1 and J usage is TRBJ2-7, with D maybe TRBD2 (6 bases). The germline V gene encodes CDR1 SGHAT and CDR2 FQDESV (reference sequence). The CDR3 spans 19 residues. The germline V and J ends were trimmed by 0 bases and 3 bases, with 24 bases remaining between them. The CDR3 spells CASSLANGGANHQFYEQYF. The CDR3 nucleotides read TGTGCCAGCAGCTTAGCGAATGGAGGGGCGAACCACCAATTCTACGAGCAGTACTTC.

There are a few counts of this clonotype. This chain links TRBV18 with TRBJ2-3; D might be TRBD1 or TRBD2, each matching 5 bases. In germline, CDR1 is KGHSH, CDR2 LQKENI. This CDR3 has 15 residues. Trimming stripped 3 bases from V and 5 bases from J, with 15 bases between. CDR3 protein: CASSPQFGAGDTQYF. The CDR3 nucleotides read TGTGCCAGCTCACCTCAGTTCGGGGCGGGAGATACGCAGTATTTT.

This clonotype was seen only a few times. The chain carries TRBV20-1 and TRBJ1-4; D unresolved. V was pared by 6 bases and J by 7 bases, with 9 bases between. This CDR3 has 11 amino acids. CDR1 is DFQATT, CDR2 SNEGSKA, per germline (reference sequence). The CDR3 coding sequence is TGCAGTGCCCCCGACACTGAAAAACTGTTTTTT. As protein: CSAPDTEKLFF.

This clonotype appeared a few times. CDR3 sequence (DNA): TGCGCCAGCAGCCAAGATAAATCCGGGACAGGGGACACTGAAGCTTTCTTT. This encodes CASSQDKSGTGDTEAFF. The J gene is TRBJ1-1, the V gene TRBV4-1; TRBD1 matches at 10 bases. Losses at the gene ends were 0 bases for V and 3 bases for J; bases not matched to a gene: 7. The CDR3 sequence is 17 residues long. Germline assignment: CDR1 MGHRA and CDR2 YSYEKL.

This clonotype was counted at least ten times. This chain connects TRBV12-3 or TRBV12-4 to TRBJ2-1; D gene ambiguous. V lost 1 base, J lost 4 bases, and 5 bases lay in between. This CDR3 has 13 residues. The CDR3 is CASSLDIYNEQFF. CDR3 DNA sequence: TGTGCCAGCAGTTTAGACATTTACAATGAGCAGTTCTTC.

The V and J genes are TRBV6-1 and TRBJ2-1; 9 bases fit TRBD2. V gave up 8 bases and J gave up 4 bases; unmatched junction bases: 9. The CDR3 consists of 15 residues. CDR1 is MNHNS, CDR2 SASEGT, per germline. The CDR3 is CASGMAGGGYNEQFF. The CDR3 nucleotides are TGTGCCAGCGGTATGGCGGGGGGGGGGTACAATGAGCAGTTCTTC.

There are many counts of this clonotype. This chain links TRBV10-3 with TRBJ2-2; D remains unclear. With 2 bases removed from V and 0 bases from J, the gap between germline ends came to 7 bases. CDR1 is ENHRY, CDR2 SYGVKD, per germline. This CDR3 has 15 amino acids. The CDR3 bases are TGTGCCATCAGTGAGAAGCTTGCGAACACCGGGGAGCTGTTTTTT. Its translation: CAISEKLANTGELFF.

In this sample, this clonotype turned up a few times. This chain links TRBV10-3 with TRBJ2-2, with D perhaps assigned TRBD1 or TRBD2 (5 bases each). V lost 9 bases and J 7 bases, leaving 15 bases between the germline ends. The CDR3 extends over 13 amino acids. The germline V gene has CDR1 ENHRY and CDR2 SYGVKD. Here the CDR3 reads CAMGDPPGGELFF. CDR3 DNA: TGTGCCATGGGGGACCCACCCGGCGGGGAGCTGTTTTTT.

V is TRBV7-2 and J is TRBJ2-3; 8 bases map to TRBD2. This CDR3 spans 13 amino acids. Trimming took 8 bases from V and 10 from J; bases not matched to a gene: 11. The germline V gene encodes CDR1 SGHTA and CDR2 FQGNSA. The CDR3 DNA reads TGTGCCAGCTCCCAGCGGGAGCTTGGAGCGCAGTATTTT. Encoded protein: CASSQRELGAQYF.